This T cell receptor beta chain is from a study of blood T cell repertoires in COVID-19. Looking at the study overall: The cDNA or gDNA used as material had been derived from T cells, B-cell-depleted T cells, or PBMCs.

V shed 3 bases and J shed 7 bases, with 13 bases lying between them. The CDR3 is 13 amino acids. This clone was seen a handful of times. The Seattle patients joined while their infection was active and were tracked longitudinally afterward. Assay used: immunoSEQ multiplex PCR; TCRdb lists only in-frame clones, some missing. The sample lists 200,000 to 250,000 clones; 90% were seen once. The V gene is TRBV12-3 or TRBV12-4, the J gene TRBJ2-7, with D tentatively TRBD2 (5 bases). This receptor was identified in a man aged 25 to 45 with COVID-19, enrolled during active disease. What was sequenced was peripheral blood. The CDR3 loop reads CASSFWRAEEQYF. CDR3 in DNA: TGTGCCAGCAGTTTCTGGCGGGCGGAGGAGCAGTACTTC.